The rows below give T cell receptor beta chains drawn from one sample of a study of a mutant IDH1 vaccine in newly diagnosed glioma. What these receptors recognize is not known. This table comes from immunoSEQ multiplex PCR, and its TCRdb copy is limited to in-frame clones, with some not included. The sample includes around 120,000 clones, around four fifths of them seen just once. The sample was PBMCs, taken from a glioma patient whose treatment included an IDH1 peptide vaccine. The receptors come from a man in his forties or fifties with glioma. Each CDR3 is given with its conserved first and last residue. The order of the fields is clone size, J gene, V gene, CDR3 length, D gene, CDR3 protein, CDR3 DNA. A D gene is named only where the DNA matches it firmly. Rows may omit the clone size; those that give it use once, few, many or a size class.

clone size: NA; J gene: TRBJ2-7; V gene: TRBV7-2; CDR3 length: 12; D gene: NA; CDR3 protein: CASSLGAYEQYF; CDR3 DNA: TGTGCCAGCAGCTTGGGGGCCTACGAGCAGTACTTC
clone size: NA; J gene: TRBJ1-1; V gene: TRBV10-3; CDR3 length: 15; D gene: NA; CDR3 protein: CAISERGDSNTEAFF; CDR3 DNA: TGTGCCATCAGTGAGAGGGGGGACTCGAACACTGAAGCTTTCTTT
clone size: NA; J gene: TRBJ2-7; V gene: TRBV9; CDR3 length: 14; D gene: NA; CDR3 protein: CASSVKGSAYEQYF; CDR3 DNA: TGTGCCAGCAGCGTAAAGGGGTCCGCCTACGAGCAGTACTTC
clone size: few; J gene: TRBJ1-1; V gene: TRBV30; CDR3 length: 13; D gene: NA; CDR3 protein: CAWSSGFYTEAFF; CDR3 DNA: TGTGCCTGGAGTTCCGGGTTTTACACTGAAGCTTTCTTT
clone size: NA; J gene: TRBJ1-4; V gene: TRBV7-9; CDR3 length: 18; D gene: NA; CDR3 protein: CASSLKLGESTTNEKLFF; CDR3 DNA: TGTGCCAGCAGCTTAAAATTGGGGGAAAGCACAACTAATGAAAAACTGTTTTTT
clone size: NA; J gene: TRBJ2-5; V gene: TRBV19; CDR3 length: 15; D gene: NA; CDR3 protein: CASSSGRIYQETQYF; CDR3 DNA: TGTGCCAGTTCAAGCGGAAGAATCTACCAAGAGACCCAGTACTTC
clone size: once; J gene: TRBJ2-5; V gene: TRBV6-1; CDR3 length: 13; D gene: TRBD1; CDR3 protein: CASSGQAQETQYF; CDR3 DNA: TGTGCCAGCAGCGGACAGGCCCAAGAGACCCAGTACTTC
clone size: once; J gene: TRBJ2-1; V gene: TRBV9; CDR3 length: 15; D gene: TRBD2; CDR3 protein: CASSPYGTSVDEQFF; CDR3 DNA: TGTGCCAGCAGCCCATATGGGACTAGCGTAGATGAGCAGTTCTTC
clone size: NA; J gene: TRBJ1-1; V gene: TRBV5-8; CDR3 length: 16; D gene: NA; CDR3 protein: CASSLAGQRRNTEAFF; CDR3 DNA: TGTGCCAGCAGCTTGGCGGGTCAGCGACGGAACACTGAAGCTTTCTTT
clone size: NA; J gene: TRBJ2-3; V gene: TRBV5-6; CDR3 length: 16; D gene: NA; CDR3 protein: CASSGKDDWFTDTQYF; CDR3 DNA: TGTGCCAGCAGCGGGAAAGACGACTGGTTCACAGATACGCAGTATTTT
clone size: NA; J gene: TRBJ2-3; V gene: TRBV18; CDR3 length: 17; D gene: NA; CDR3 protein: CASSPLGQSAGSDTQYF; CDR3 DNA: TGTGCCAGCTCACCACTGGGGCAGAGCGCCGGGTCAGATACGCAGTATTTT
clone size: NA; J gene: TRBJ2-7; V gene: TRBV28; CDR3 length: 15; D gene: NA; CDR3 protein: CASSPNGAMVYEQYF; CDR3 DNA: TGTGCCAGCAGTCCTAATGGGGCAATGGTCTACGAGCAGTACTTC
clone size: NA; J gene: TRBJ2-5; V gene: TRBV28; CDR3 length: 15; D gene: TRBD1; CDR3 protein: CASSWTGAPREAQYF; CDR3 DNA: TGTGCCAGCAGTTGGACAGGGGCCCCAAGAGAGGCCCAGTACTTC
clone size: NA; J gene: TRBJ1-6; V gene: TRBV28; CDR3 length: 15; D gene: NA; CDR3 protein: CAAVTGSGSNSPLHF; CDR3 DNA: TGTGCCGCTGTGACAGGCTCCGGTTCTAATTCACCCCTCCACTTT
clone size: once; J gene: TRBJ2-6; V gene: TRBV27; CDR3 length: 21; D gene: NA; CDR3 protein: CASSSESPDSQDFSGANVLTF; CDR3 DNA: TGTGCCAGCAGTTCGGAGAGCCCGGACAGCCAAGATTTCTCTGGGGCCAACGTCCTGACTTTC
clone size: few; J gene: TRBJ1-1; V gene: TRBV9; CDR3 length: 12; D gene: NA; CDR3 protein: CASSAPNTEAFF; CDR3 DNA: TGTGCCAGCAGCGCTCCCAACACTGAAGCTTTCTTT
clone size: NA; J gene: TRBJ2-7; V gene: TRBV4-2; CDR3 length: 13; D gene: NA; CDR3 protein: CASSQGGGNEQYF; CDR3 DNA: TGTGCCAGCAGCCAAGGTGGGGGGAACGAGCAGTACTTC
clone size: NA; J gene: TRBJ2-7; V gene: TRBV9; CDR3 length: 15; D gene: TRBD2; CDR3 protein: CASSATISGRDEQYF; CDR3 DNA: TGTGCCAGCAGTGCCACGATCTCCGGGAGGGACGAGCAGTACTTC
clone size: NA; J gene: TRBJ2-1; V gene: TRBV27; CDR3 length: 16; D gene: NA; CDR3 protein: CASSLSIARRKNEQFF; CDR3 DNA: TGTGCCAGCAGTTTATCCATAGCGAGGAGAAAAAATGAGCAGTTCTTC
clone size: NA; J gene: TRBJ1-4; V gene: TRBV4-2; CDR3 length: 21; D gene: TRBD1; CDR3 protein: CASSHDRFSGQALREGEKLFF; CDR3 DNA: TGTGCCAGCAGCCATGATCGATTCTCGGGACAGGCCCTAAGAGAAGGTGAAAAACTGTTTTTT
clone size: NA; J gene: TRBJ2-1; V gene: TRBV5-1; CDR3 length: 12; D gene: NA; CDR3 protein: CASSETVNEQFF; CDR3 DNA: TGCGCCAGCAGCGAGACTGTCAATGAGCAGTTCTTC
clone size: NA; J gene: TRBJ1-2; V gene: TRBV4-3; CDR3 length: 17; D gene: NA; CDR3 protein: CASSQEIPGGVGYGYTF; CDR3 DNA: TGCGCCAGCAGCCAAGAAATCCCGGGGGGCGTGGGCTATGGCTACACCTTC
clone size: NA; J gene: TRBJ2-5; V gene: TRBV28; CDR3 length: 14; D gene: NA; CDR3 protein: CASGQLSYQETQYF; CDR3 DNA: TGTGCCAGTGGACAATTGAGTTACCAAGAGACCCAGTACTTC
clone size: few; J gene: TRBJ2-1; V gene: TRBV7-2; CDR3 length: 15; D gene: NA; CDR3 protein: CASSLDWQDYNEQFF; CDR3 DNA: TGTGCCAGCAGCTTAGACTGGCAGGATTACAATGAGCAGTTCTTC
clone size: NA; J gene: TRBJ2-7; V gene: TRBV7-2; CDR3 length: 18; D gene: TRBD2; CDR3 protein: CASSLEGPGLAVSYEQYF; CDR3 DNA: TGTGCCAGCAGCTTAGAGGGGCCGGGACTAGCGGTTTCCTACGAGCAGTACTTC
clone size: NA; J gene: TRBJ2-3; V gene: TRBV7-2; CDR3 length: 16; D gene: TRBD2; CDR3 protein: CASSLSLAGFTDTQYF; CDR3 DNA: TGTGCCAGCAGTCTAAGTCTAGCGGGGTTCACAGATACGCAGTATTTT
clone size: NA; J gene: TRBJ1-2; V gene: TRBV10-3; CDR3 length: 15; D gene: NA; CDR3 protein: CAITQAVWGVDGYTF; CDR3 DNA: TGTGCCATCACCCAGGCCGTATGGGGGGTTGACGGCTACACCTTC
clone size: NA; J gene: TRBJ2-3; V gene: TRBV9; CDR3 length: 15; D gene: NA; CDR3 protein: CASSVGLGVADTQYF; CDR3 DNA: TGTGCCAGCAGCGTAGGTTTGGGGGTCGCAGATACGCAGTATTTT
clone size: NA; J gene: TRBJ2-7; V gene: TRBV5-1; CDR3 length: 13; D gene: NA; CDR3 protein: CASSPNSLYEQYF; CDR3 DNA: TGCGCCAGCAGCCCTAACTCCCTCTACGAGCAGTACTTC
clone size: NA; J gene: TRBJ2-7; V gene: TRBV4-3; CDR3 length: 15; D gene: TRBD2; CDR3 protein: CASSQGSGAPYEQYF; CDR3 DNA: TGCGCCAGCAGCCAAGGTAGCGGGGCTCCCTACGAGCAGTACTTC
clone size: NA; J gene: TRBJ1-6; V gene: TRBV30; CDR3 length: 13; D gene: TRBD1; CDR3 protein: CARSTGDDSPLHF; CDR3 DNA: TGTGCCAGATCGACAGGGGATGATTCACCCCTCCACTTT
clone size: NA; J gene: TRBJ1-2; V gene: TRBV6-1; CDR3 length: 14; D gene: NA; CDR3 protein: CASSEAGRTYGYTF; CDR3 DNA: TGTGCCAGCAGTGAAGCGGGACGGACCTATGGCTACACCTTC
clone size: NA; J gene: TRBJ2-3; V gene: TRBV7-9; CDR3 length: 16; D gene: NA; CDR3 protein: CASSLTGTTSTDTQYF; CDR3 DNA: TGTGCCAGCAGCTTAACCGGGACAACTAGCACAGATACGCAGTATTTT
clone size: once; J gene: TRBJ1-4; V gene: TRBV6-5; CDR3 length: 16; D gene: NA; CDR3 protein: CASSYSGTRGNEKLFF; CDR3 DNA: TGTGCCAGCAGTTACTCTGGGACAAGGGGGAATGAAAAACTGTTTTTT
clone size: NA; J gene: TRBJ2-5; V gene: TRBV5-1; CDR3 length: 14; D gene: TRBD1; CDR3 protein: CASSFTGVQETQYF; CDR3 DNA: TGCGCCAGCAGCTTTACAGGGGTTCAAGAGACCCAGTACTTC
clone size: NA; J gene: TRBJ1-4; V gene: TRBV29-1; CDR3 length: 12; D gene: TRBD1; CDR3 protein: CSVDGQAEKLFF; CDR3 DNA: TGCAGCGTTGACGGACAGGCCGAAAAACTGTTTTTT
clone size: once; J gene: TRBJ2-1; V gene: TRBV7-9; CDR3 length: 14; D gene: TRBD2; CDR3 protein: CASSPQGLAFEQFF; CDR3 DNA: TGTGCCAGCAGCCCCCAGGGACTAGCGTTTGAGCAGTTCTTC
clone size: NA; J gene: TRBJ1-3; V gene: TRBV10-1; CDR3 length: 18; D gene: NA; CDR3 protein: CASSPTGGDRRSGNTIYF; CDR3 DNA: TGCGCCAGCAGTCCCACTGGAGGGGACCGCCGCTCTGGAAACACCATATATTTT
clone size: NA; J gene: TRBJ2-1; V gene: TRBV5-1; CDR3 length: 14; D gene: NA; CDR3 protein: CASSREGPYNEQFF; CDR3 DNA: TGCGCCAGCAGCCGAGAAGGACCCTACAATGAGCAGTTCTTC
clone size: NA; J gene: TRBJ1-1; V gene: TRBV5-8; CDR3 length: 13; D gene: NA; CDR3 protein: CASRYYGNTEAFF; CDR3 DNA: TGTGCCAGCAGATACTACGGGAACACTGAAGCTTTCTTT
clone size: NA; J gene: TRBJ2-5; V gene: TRBV7-2; CDR3 length: 14; D gene: NA; CDR3 protein: CASSLVIRAETQYF; CDR3 DNA: TGTGCCAGCAGCTTAGTGATTAGGGCGGAGACCCAGTACTTC
clone size: NA; J gene: TRBJ2-1; V gene: TRBV7-3; CDR3 length: 15; D gene: NA; CDR3 protein: CASSIGHREIDEQFF; CDR3 DNA: TGTGCCAGCAGCATCGGGCACAGGGAGATCGATGAGCAGTTCTTC
clone size: NA; J gene: TRBJ2-1; V gene: TRBV7-6; CDR3 length: 16; D gene: NA; CDR3 protein: CASSAPVDFSVSEQFF; CDR3 DNA: TGTGCCAGCAGCGCTCCCGTCGACTTTTCCGTCAGTGAGCAGTTCTTC
clone size: few; J gene: TRBJ1-5; V gene: TRBV19; CDR3 length: 14; D gene: NA; CDR3 protein: CASSIEGGNQPQHF; CDR3 DNA: TGTGCCAGTAGTATAGAGGGGGGCAATCAGCCCCAGCATTTT
clone size: few; J gene: TRBJ1-1; V gene: TRBV19; CDR3 length: 16; D gene: TRBD1; CDR3 protein: CASSIATGVAGTEAFF; CDR3 DNA: TGTGCCAGTAGTATAGCTACAGGGGTTGCGGGCACTGAAGCTTTCTTT
clone size: NA; J gene: TRBJ2-1; V gene: TRBV9; CDR3 length: 14; D gene: TRBD2; CDR3 protein: CASSVSGGPGEQFF; CDR3 DNA: TGTGCCAGCAGCGTTAGCGGGGGGCCGGGTGAGCAGTTCTTC
clone size: NA; J gene: TRBJ2-7; V gene: TRBV4-2; CDR3 length: 13; D gene: TRBD1; CDR3 protein: CASSQWDSYEQYF; CDR3 DNA: TGTGCCAGCAGCCAGTGGGACAGCTACGAGCAGTACTTC
clone size: NA; J gene: TRBJ2-3; V gene: TRBV6-5; CDR3 length: 14; D gene: NA; CDR3 protein: CASSYSLLSDTQYF; CDR3 DNA: TGTGCCAGCAGTTACTCCCTTCTATCGGATACGCAGTATTTT
clone size: once; J gene: TRBJ1-2; V gene: TRBV6-5; CDR3 length: 13; D gene: NA; CDR3 protein: CASSYAYSYGYTF; CDR3 DNA: TGTGCCAGCAGTTACGCCTACAGCTATGGCTACACCTTC
clone size: NA; J gene: TRBJ1-4; V gene: TRBV7-2; CDR3 length: 15; D gene: NA; CDR3 protein: CASSHREARGEKLFF; CDR3 DNA: TGTGCCAGCAGCCATAGAGAGGCTCGGGGTGAAAAACTGTTTTTT
clone size: once; J gene: TRBJ2-7; V gene: TRBV5-1; CDR3 length: 14; D gene: TRBD1; CDR3 protein: CASSSVTGAFEQYF; CDR3 DNA: TGCGCCAGCAGCTCGGTGACAGGGGCATTCGAGCAGTACTTC
clone size: NA; J gene: TRBJ1-1; V gene: TRBV5-6; CDR3 length: 15; D gene: TRBD1; CDR3 protein: CTSSLVDRDRNEAFF; CDR3 DNA: TGTACCAGCAGCTTGGTGGACAGGGATCGGAATGAAGCTTTCTTT